This passage covers 11 T cell receptor beta chains from one sample sequenced in a study of T cell responses to AZD1222 COVID-19 vaccine. Generated by immunoSEQ multiplex PCR, the TCRdb table keeps only in-frame clones and is missing some. The table lists 90,000 to 150,000 clones, over 75% of them singletons. Sample: peripheral blood, taken on day 0 of AZD1222 vaccination. The receptors were gathered from an adult in good health.

V is TRBV3-1 (or the pseudogene TRBV3-2) and J is TRBJ2-7; D is possibly TRBD1 or TRBD2 (5 bases each). The CDR3 has 15 amino acids. In germline, CDR1 is LGHDT, CDR2 YNNKEL (reference sequence). V shed 4 bases and J shed 1 base, with 14 bases lying between them. CDR3 sequence: CASSPLEGRSYEQYF. In DNA, the CDR3 is TGTGCCAGCAGCCCTCTCGAGGGGCGGTCCTACGAGCAGTACTTC.

V is TRBV5-1 and J is TRBJ2-1; D perhaps matches TRBD2 (6 bases). Germline lookup yields CDR1 SGHRS and CDR2 YFSETQ. V lost 3 bases, J lost 4 bases, and 14 bases lay in between. The CDR3 extends over 15 amino acids. This CDR3 reads CASSSSGLQYNEQFF. In DNA form, the CDR3 reads TGCGCCAGCAGCTCCTCAGGACTACAATACAATGAGCAGTTCTTC.

The chain couples TRBV3-1 (or the pseudogene TRBV3-2) to TRBJ1-3; TRBD1 matches at 7 bases. The length of the CDR3 is 15 residues. The ends lost 3 bases at V and 2 bases at J; junction bases unmatched: 4. Germline CDR1 and CDR2: LGHDT and YNNKEL (reference sequence). For the CDR3, the DNA is TGTGCCAGCAGCCAGTCTCAGGGGGCTGGAAACACCATATATTTT. The encoded protein is CASSQSQGAGNTIYF.

CDR3 sequence (DNA): TGTGCCAGCAGTTCATCGACTAGCGGAGAGACCCAGTACTTC. Its translation is CASSSSTSGETQYF. V gene TRBV7-8 combines with J gene TRBJ2-5; 9 bases are a match to TRBD2. The V and J ends lost 6 bases and 4 bases, in that order; junction bases with no gene match: 6. This CDR3 region has 14 residues. Germline V gene sequence: CDR1 SGHVS, CDR2 FQNEAQ.

The rearrangement uses TRBV7-2 and TRBJ2-2; TRBD1 agrees at 10 bases. The CDR3 covers 16 residues. V was clipped by 5 bases and J by 3 bases; unmatched bases: 6. CDR1 is SGHTA and CDR2 is FQGNSA in the germline V gene. The DNA of the CDR3 is TGTGCCAGCAGCCGTCGAGGGACAGGGGACACCGGGGAGCTGTTTTTT. Its translation is CASSRRGTGDTGELFF.

V is TRBV7-6 and J is TRBJ1-3; TRBD1 matches 9 bases. Germline loops: CDR1 SGHVS, CDR2 FNYEAQ. The CDR3 is 17 amino acids. V dropped 5 bases and J dropped 4; count of bases not matched to a gene: 12. The CDR3 protein is CASSIGSGTGSGNTIYF. The CDR3 nucleotides are TGTGCCAGCAGCATAGGATCCGGGACAGGGAGCGGAAACACCATATATTTT.

The chain carries TRBV7-3 and TRBJ1-2; no reliable D call. This CDR3 has 13 amino acids. Trimming took off 2 bases at V and 0 bases at J, with 4 bases between the two ends. Germline values: CDR1 SGHTA, CDR2 FQGTGA. The CDR3 DNA reads TGTGCCAGCAGCTTACAGGCTAACTATGGCTACACCTTC. It specifies CASSLQANYGYTF.

The V and J genes are TRBV6-1 and TRBJ1-5; 7 bases are a match to TRBD1. J gave up 0 bases and V 4 bases, and 12 bases lay outside the gene matches. Germline loops: CDR1 MNHNS, CDR2 SASEGT. This CDR3 has 18 amino acids. The CDR3 protein is CASSGTQGSVPSNQPQHF. The CDR3 DNA reads as TGTGCCAGCAGTGGGACACAGGGGTCGGTTCCTAGCAATCAGCCCCAGCATTTT.

The chain has TRBV6-1 and TRBJ2-4; D is uncertain. The CDR3 consists of 13 residues. Germline CDR1 MNHNS, CDR2 SASEGT. V was shortened by 2 bases and J by 7 bases, with 9 bases between the two germline ends. CDR3 sequence (DNA): TGTGCCAGCAGTGAACAAGTTATCAACATTCAGTACTTC. This translates into CASSEQVINIQYF.

The CDR3 DNA is TGTGCCAGTAGTATCGGTCATCATACGCTAGGCGGCTACACCTTC. This translates into CASSIGHHTLGGYTF. The J gene is TRBJ1-2, the V gene TRBV19; D not certain. V shed 3 bases and J shed 8 bases, with 19 bases lying between them. Germline CDR1 reads LNHDA; CDR2 reads SQIVND (reference sequence). The CDR3 length is 15 residues.

The V and J genes are TRBV7-3 and TRBJ2-7; D is tentatively TRBD1 or TRBD2 (5 bases each). The germline gives CDR1 SGHTA, CDR2 FQGTGA. V lost 5 bases to trimming and J lost 5 bases, with 22 bases between them. The CDR3 spans 16 residues. The CDR3 loop is CASSIQPGRGMNEQYF. Here the CDR3 DNA reads TGTGCCAGCAGCATACAACCAGGGAGAGGTATGAACGAGCAGTACTTC.